A selection of T cell receptor beta chains follows, all from one sample in a study of tumor-infiltrating lymphocytes in primary liver carcinoma. Each CDR3 protein is one row after TCRdb ran MiXCR on the multiplex PCR reads. The table records around 47,000 distinct CDR3 sequences, 73% of them present only once. Sequenced sample: liver tumor tissue from sampling region 2. The receptors shown here come from a man between 40 and 49 years old with primary liver carcinoma and hepatitis B virus infection. Each CDR3 is given with its conserved first and last residue. D genes are given only for firm matches. Rows give clone size only sometimes, using once, few, many, or a class for an expanded clone.

J gene,D gene,clone size,V gene,CDR3 protein,CDR3 DNA
TRBJ2-7,TRBD1,few,TRBV6-1,CTSTLEGQGAYEQYF,TGTACCAGCACCCTGGAAGGACAGGGGGCCTACGAGCAGTACTTC
TRBJ2-1,TRBD2,NA,TRBV29-1,CSNEPSGTYNEQFF,TGCAGCAATGAACCTAGCGGCACCTACAATGAGCAGTTCTTC
TRBJ2-7,NA,NA,TRBV29-1,CIVRGVSTYEQYF,TGCATCGTCAGGGGGGTATCGACATACGAGCAGTACTTC
TRBJ2-1,TRBD2,NA,TRBV6-5,CTSSKSNGRGGYNEQFF,TGTACTAGCAGTAAATCTAACGGGAGGGGGGGGTACAATGAGCAGTTCTTC
TRBJ2-7,NA,NA,TRBV6-2/TRBV6-3,CASSYTTYYEQHF,TGTGCCAGCAGTTACACGACATATTACGAGCAGCACTTC
TRBJ2-2,NA,once,TRBV7-3,CTSSLTSPRTGETGELFF,TGTACCAGCAGCTTAACGTCTCCCCGGACTGGGGAGACCGGGGAGCTGTTTTTT
TRBJ2-1,TRBD1,NA,TRBV20-1,CSASKTRQGTFAGEQFF,TGCAGTGCTAGCAAAACCAGACAGGGGACGTTTGCGGGAGAGCAGTTCTTC
TRBJ2-7,NA,medium-sized,TRBV28,CASSPRQEYYEQYF,TGTGCCAGCAGTCCTCGACAGGAGTACTACGAGCAGTACTTC
TRBJ2-4,NA,NA,TRBV29-1,CSVAHERGEDIQYF,TGCAGCGTTGCCCACGAGAGAGGGGAGGACATTCAGTACTTC
TRBJ2-1,NA,NA,TRBV29-1,CSVDSGGRTYNEQFF,TGCAGCGTTGATAGTGGGGGGAGGACCTACAATGAGCAGTTCTTC
TRBJ2-5,TRBD1,NA,TRBV5-1,CAITRQGKGSQETQYF,TGCGCCATCACACGACAGGGGAAAGGGAGCCAAGAGACCCAGTACTTC
TRBJ2-1,NA,medium-sized,TRBV29-1,CSVKSYNEQFF,TGCAGCGTTAAAAGTTACAATGAGCAGTTCTTC
TRBJ2-6,NA,NA,TRBV29-1,CSVVCHLAGGNVLTF,TGCAGCGTTGTCTGCCACCTCGCTGGGGGCAATGTCCTGACTTTC
TRBJ2-1,TRBD2,NA,TRBV2,CASSRTSGNHNEEFF,TGTGCCAGCAGCAGGACAAGCGGGAATCACAATGAGGAGTTCTTC
TRBJ1-2,NA,many,TRBV5-6,CASSHNYRDPNYGYTF,TGTGCCAGCAGCCACAATTACCGGGACCCTAACTATGGCTACACCTTC
TRBJ2-1,TRBD2,NA,TRBV5-8,CASSPLGLAVSYIEQFF,TGTGCCAGCAGCCCGCTGGGACTAGCGGTCTCCTACATTGAGCAGTTCTTC
TRBJ1-5,TRBD1,NA,TRBV2,CASSETGGIEPQHF,TGTGCCAGCAGTGAGACAGGGGGTATTGAGCCCCAGCATTTT
TRBJ2-5,NA,many,TRBV7-6,CASSLGTMGTQYF,TGTGCCAGCAGCTTAGGGACTATGGGGACCCAGTACTTC
TRBJ1-1,TRBD1,NA,TRBV6-6,CASSTGGTTDTFF,TGTGCCAGCAGTACAGGGGGGACTACTGATACTTTCTTT
TRBJ2-1,NA,NA,TRBV11-3,CANSLGVSNNGLFF,TGTGCTAACAGCTTAGGCGTCTCGAACAATGGGCTGTTCTTC
TRBJ1-5,NA,many,TRBV28,CASSLYRAQLNQPQHF,TGTGCCAGCAGTTTATACAGGGCCCAACTCAATCAGCCCCAGCATTTT
TRBJ2-7,NA,NA,TRBV29-1,CSAEDPGGCSYEQYF,TGCAGCGCTGAAGATCCAGGAGGGTGCTCCTACGAACAGTACTTC
TRBJ2-2,TRBD2,NA,TRBV11-2,CAGSLLAGNTRELSF,TGTGCCGGCAGCTTACTAGCGGGGAACACCAGGGAGCTGTCTTTT
TRBJ2-3,NA,NA,TRBV24-1,CATNWATDTQYF,TGTGCCACCAACTGGGCCACAGATACGCAGTATTTT
TRBJ2-1,TRBD2,few,TRBV11-3,CTSSLDSGSGHNEQFF,TGTACCAGCAGTCTTGATAGCGGGAGCGGGCACAATGAGCAGTTCTTC
TRBJ1-5,NA,NA,TRBV29-1,CSVVGEINQPQLF,TGCAGTGTTGTCGGAGAGATCAATCAGCCCCAGCTTTTT
TRBJ2-2,NA,NA,TRBV5-8,CVSSRQLNTGEPFF,TGTGTCAGTAGCCGCCAACTAAACACCGGGGAGCCGTTTTTT
TRBJ1-5,NA,NA,TRBV13,CASGLGGSNQPQHF,TGTGCCAGCGGCTTAGGGGGGAGCAATCAGCCCCAACATTTT
TRBJ2-1,NA,NA,TRBV14,CVSSLTVSRPFF,TGTGTTAGCAGCCTTACAGTTTCCCGGCCGTTCTTC
TRBJ2-2,TRBD1,once,TRBV6-4,CVSGTGDTGELFF,TGTGTCAGCGGGACAGGGGACACCGGGGAGTTGTTTTTT
TRBJ2-5,NA,once,TRBV5-1,CASRAQRGSKETQYF,TGCGCCAGCCGCGCACAGAGGGGCTCGAAGGAGACCCAGTACTTC
TRBJ2-3,TRBD2,NA,TRBV11-3,CAGSLGTSGSQRDTQYF,TGTGCCGGCAGCCTTGGGACAAGCGGGAGTCAAAGAGATACGCAGTATTTT
TRBJ2-7,TRBD2,NA,TRBV11-2,CASSREAQEQYF,TGTGCAAGCAGCCGGGAGGCACAAGAGCAGTACTTC
TRBJ2-2,NA,medium-sized,TRBV4-1,CASSRDESGPGELFF,TGCGCCAGCAGCCGAGACGAATCCGGGCCCGGGGAGCTGTTTTTT
TRBJ2-3,TRBD2,NA,TRBV11-2,CAGSLDPGETSTNTQYF,TGTGCCGGCAGCTTAGATCCGGGGGAGACTAGCACAAATACGCAATATTTT
TRBJ2-6,TRBD2,once,TRBV29-1,CGVGGTSGSLSGANVLTF,TGCGGCGTCGGAGGGACAAGCGGGAGCCTCTCTGGGGCCAACGTCCTGACTTTC
TRBJ1-1,NA,NA,TRBV29-1,CSGAPGWAMNTVAFF,TGCAGCGGAGCCCCTGGTTGGGCCATGAACACTGTAGCTTTCTTT